Listed below are T cell receptor beta chains from one sample, sequenced in a study of CD8 T cells in Susac syndrome. MiXCR was run by TCRdb on the immunoSEQ multiplex PCR reads, yielding one entry per CDR3 protein. The table has under 200,000 distinct CDR3 sequences, 85% to 95% seen once. Sequencing used CD4+ T cells from PBMCs. These receptors were obtained from a human donor in good health. Both conserved end residues are part of each CDR3. The order of the fields is D gene, J gene, clone size, V gene, CDR3 protein, CDR3 DNA. A D gene is named only where the DNA matches it firmly. Part of the rows lack a size; the others show once, few, many or a class for expanded clones.

D: NA
J: TRBJ2-5
size: NA
V: TRBV12-3/TRBV12-4
CDR3: CASSPGAWETQYF
DNA: TGTGCCAGCAGTCCCGGGGCTTGGGAGACCCAGTACTTC

D: NA
J: TRBJ2-1
size: few
V: TRBV12-3/TRBV12-4
CDR3: CASSLVDEQFF
DNA: TGTGCCAGCAGTTTAGTCGATGAGCAGTTCTTC

D: NA
J: TRBJ2-1
size: NA
V: TRBV6-6
CDR3: CASRAKQQANEQFF
DNA: TGTGCCAGCAGAGCCAAACAACAGGCCAATGAGCAGTTCTTC

D: NA
J: TRBJ2-5
size: NA
V: TRBV28
CDR3: CASGDQALSETQYF
DNA: TGTGCCAGCGGCGATCAGGCCCTGTCGGAGACCCAGTACTTC

D: NA
J: TRBJ1-2
size: NA
V: TRBV12-3/TRBV12-4
CDR3: CASSRQAAYGYTF
DNA: TGTGCCAGCAGTCGACAGGCGGCCTATGGCTACACCTTC

D: NA
J: TRBJ1-6
size: NA
V: TRBV12-3/TRBV12-4
CDR3: CASSFGRVNSPLHF
DNA: TGTGCCAGCAGTTTTGGCAGGGTGAATTCACCCCTCCACTTT

D: NA
J: TRBJ1-2
size: NA
V: TRBV5-1
CDR3: CASSFTAIRGYTF
DNA: TGCGCCAGCAGCTTTACAGCAATTCGCGGCTACACCTTC

D: NA
J: TRBJ2-7
size: once
V: TRBV29-1
CDR3: CSVVNPGGIPTYEQYF
DNA: TGCAGCGTCGTCAACCCCGGAGGGATCCCCACCTACGAGCAGTACTTC

D: NA
J: TRBJ2-7
size: NA
V: TRBV7-9
CDR3: CASSLSTLEQYF
DNA: TGTGCCAGCAGCTTATCTACGCTTGAGCAGTACTTC

D: NA
J: TRBJ2-5
size: NA
V: TRBV25-1
CDR3: CASSESRGAETQYF
DNA: TGTGCCAGCAGTGAATCCCGGGGCGCGGAGACCCAGTACTTC

D: TRBD2
J: TRBJ2-7
size: NA
V: TRBV3-1
CDR3: CASSQDSGGFSYEQYF
DNA: TGTGCCAGCAGCCAAGATAGCGGGGGGTTCTCCTACGAGCAGTACTTC

D: TRBD1
J: TRBJ1-1
size: NA
V: TRBV7-3
CDR3: CASSSTGMNTEAFF
DNA: TGTGCCAGCAGCTCGACAGGGATGAACACTGAAGCTTTCTTT

D: NA
J: TRBJ2-1
size: NA
V: TRBV2
CDR3: CASSLGANNEQFF
DNA: TGTGCCAGCAGCCTGGGGGCAAACAATGAGCAGTTCTTC

D: NA
J: TRBJ1-1
size: NA
V: TRBV28
CDR3: CASIPGAWNTEAFF
DNA: TGTGCCAGCATCCCAGGGGCTTGGAACACTGAAGCTTTCTTT

D: NA
J: TRBJ2-3
size: NA
V: TRBV2
CDR3: CASSDGGADTQYF
DNA: TGTGCCAGCAGTGATGGTGGCGCAGATACGCAGTATTTT

D: NA
J: TRBJ2-7
size: few
V: TRBV6-2/TRBV6-3
CDR3: CASRHSYEQYF
DNA: TGTGCCAGCAGGCACTCCTACGAGCAGTACTTC

D: TRBD1
J: TRBJ1-2
size: NA
V: TRBV29-1
CDR3: CSVRGTGPGDYGYTF
DNA: TGCAGCGTCCGAGGGACAGGGCCAGGGGACTATGGCTACACCTTC

D: TRBD2
J: TRBJ2-5
size: NA
V: TRBV29-1
CDR3: CSVEGTSGVQETQYF
DNA: TGCAGCGTTGAAGGGACTAGCGGGGTTCAAGAGACCCAGTACTTC

D: NA
J: TRBJ1-2
size: NA
V: TRBV7-2
CDR3: CASGGGINYGYTF
DNA: TGTGCCAGTGGCGGGGGGATTAACTATGGCTACACCTTC

D: NA
J: TRBJ1-1
size: NA
V: TRBV9
CDR3: CASSVGQGQDTEAFF
DNA: TGTGCCAGCAGCGTAGGCCAGGGGCAGGACACTGAAGCTTTCTTT

D: TRBD2
J: TRBJ2-3
size: once
V: TRBV5-1
CDR3: CASSTGTIPLRSTDTQYF
DNA: TGCGCCAGCAGCACCGGGACTATACCCCTGCGGAGCACAGATACGCAGTATTTT

D: NA
J: TRBJ2-3
size: NA
V: TRBV10-3
CDR3: CAISELRGTDTQYF
DNA: TGTGCCATCAGTGAGCTACGGGGCACAGATACGCAGTATTTT

D: TRBD1
J: TRBJ1-2
size: NA
V: TRBV5-1
CDR3: CASSPRDRGGYTF
DNA: TGCGCCAGCAGCCCCCGGGACAGGGGTGGCTACACCTTC

D: NA
J: TRBJ2-3
size: NA
V: TRBV4-3
CDR3: CASSQERASDTQYF
DNA: TGCGCCAGCAGCCAAGAGAGGGCTTCGGATACGCAGTATTTT

D: NA
J: TRBJ1-6
size: NA
V: TRBV4-1
CDR3: CASSLTRGVYNSPLHF
DNA: TGCGCCAGCAGCCTCACGAGGGGAGTCTATAATTCACCCCTCCACTTT

D: NA
J: TRBJ2-1
size: once
V: TRBV3-1
CDR3: CASSLPGGGLHHF
DNA: TGTGCCAGCAGCCTCCCCGGTGGAGGACTACATCATTTC

D: NA
J: TRBJ2-3
size: NA
V: TRBV6-6
CDR3: CASTRTRGSTDTQYF
DNA: TGTGCCAGCACTCGAACAAGGGGTAGCACAGATACGCAGTATTTT

D: NA
J: TRBJ1-5
size: NA
V: TRBV3-1
CDR3: CASSQDGDQPQHF
DNA: TGTGCCAGCAGCCAAGATGGGGATCAGCCCCAGCATTTT

D: TRBD2
J: TRBJ2-3
size: NA
V: TRBV25-1
CDR3: CASSEGGVGRSYF
DNA: TGTGCCAGCAGTGAAGGGGGGGTAGGGAGGTCGTATTTT

D: NA
J: TRBJ2-3
size: NA
V: TRBV29-1
CDR3: CSDRSTDTQYF
DNA: TGCAGCGACAGAAGCACAGATACGCAGTATTTT

D: NA
J: TRBJ1-2
size: NA
V: TRBV30
CDR3: CAWSNAGGRGYTF
DNA: TGTGCCTGGAGTAACGCGGGGGGGCGAGGCTACACCTTC

D: NA
J: TRBJ1-5
size: NA
V: TRBV9
CDR3: CASSVAPGMSQPQHF
DNA: TGTGCCAGCAGCGTAGCACCAGGGATGAGTCAGCCCCAGCATTTT

D: NA
J: TRBJ2-1
size: NA
V: TRBV29-1
CDR3: CSAPGSSYNEQFF
DNA: TGCAGCGCCCCAGGGTCCTCCTACAATGAGCAGTTCTTC

D: NA
J: TRBJ1-4
size: once
V: TRBV9
CDR3: CASSVGFGGTNEKLFF
DNA: TGTGCCAGCAGCGTAGGGTTCGGTGGAACTAATGAAAAACTGTTTTTT

D: NA
J: TRBJ2-1
size: NA
V: TRBV29-1
CDR3: CSDNNSPYNEQFF
DNA: TGCAGCGACAACAATAGCCCTTACAATGAGCAGTTCTTC

D: NA
J: TRBJ1-1
size: NA
V: TRBV9
CDR3: CASSGRGGSTEAFF
DNA: TGTGCCAGCAGCGGCCGTGGGGGTAGCACTGAAGCTTTCTTT

D: TRBD1
J: TRBJ1-2
size: NA
V: TRBV24-1
CDR3: CATSDSPDRGGGYTF
DNA: TGTGCCACCAGTGATTCCCCTGACAGGGGGGGTGGCTACACCTTC

D: NA
J: TRBJ1-6
size: NA
V: TRBV9
CDR3: CASSVGSLPYNSPLHF
DNA: TGTGCCAGCAGCGTAGGAAGTCTGCCATATAATTCACCCCTCCACTTT

D: NA
J: TRBJ2-7
size: NA
V: TRBV7-2
CDR3: CASSLGGAGAYEQYF
DNA: TGTGCCAGCAGCTTAGGGGGGGCCGGGGCCTACGAGCAGTACTTC

D: NA
J: TRBJ1-2
size: NA
V: TRBV7-2
CDR3: CASSLDPDPSTEGYTF
DNA: TGTGCCAGCAGCTTAGATCCTGATCCCTCGACAGAAGGCTACACCTTC

D: TRBD1
J: TRBJ1-2
size: NA
V: TRBV20-1
CDR3: CSAREGQGFGGYTF
DNA: TGCAGTGCTAGAGAGGGACAGGGTTTCGGTGGCTACACCTTC

D: TRBD2
J: TRBJ2-7
size: NA
V: TRBV20-1
CDR3: CSAGGGTSGAREEQYF
DNA: TGCAGTGCCGGTGGGGGGACTAGCGGGGCCAGGGAGGAGCAGTACTTC

D: NA
J: TRBJ1-5
size: NA
V: TRBV11-2
CDR3: CASSIGGARQPQHF
DNA: TGTGCCAGCAGTATAGGGGGGGCGCGCCAGCCCCAGCATTTT